This record looks at one T cell receptor beta chain sequence and its context. Its antigen is not identified. Sequencing was performed with immunoSEQ multiplex PCR; in TCRdb, only in-frame clones are kept and a portion is missing. The sample has tens of thousands of clones; roughly 80% are singletons. This sample was taken from a study of identifying expanded T cells in peripheral blood. Overall study findings and caveats: Clone count variance between approximately 2-week samples rose with total template count. About 1.2 clones differed between technical replicates, versus roughly 17 and 20 over time.

During the collection period, no donor immune events like infections were recorded. The TCR comes from a person aged 18-69 years in good health. Sequences were obtained from blood.

CDR3 in amino acids: CASSSTYCLAISTDTQYF. CDR3 sequence (DNA): TGTGCCAGCAGCTCCACCTATTGTCTAGCGATCAGCACAGATACGCAGTATTTT. This chain joins TRBV13 and TRBJ2-3, with TRBD2 as a possible D gene (6 bases). There are 18 residues in the CDR3. V gave up 4 bases and J gave up 0 bases, with 20 bases separating them. The germline gives CDR1 PRHDT, CDR2 FYEKMQ (reference sequence).